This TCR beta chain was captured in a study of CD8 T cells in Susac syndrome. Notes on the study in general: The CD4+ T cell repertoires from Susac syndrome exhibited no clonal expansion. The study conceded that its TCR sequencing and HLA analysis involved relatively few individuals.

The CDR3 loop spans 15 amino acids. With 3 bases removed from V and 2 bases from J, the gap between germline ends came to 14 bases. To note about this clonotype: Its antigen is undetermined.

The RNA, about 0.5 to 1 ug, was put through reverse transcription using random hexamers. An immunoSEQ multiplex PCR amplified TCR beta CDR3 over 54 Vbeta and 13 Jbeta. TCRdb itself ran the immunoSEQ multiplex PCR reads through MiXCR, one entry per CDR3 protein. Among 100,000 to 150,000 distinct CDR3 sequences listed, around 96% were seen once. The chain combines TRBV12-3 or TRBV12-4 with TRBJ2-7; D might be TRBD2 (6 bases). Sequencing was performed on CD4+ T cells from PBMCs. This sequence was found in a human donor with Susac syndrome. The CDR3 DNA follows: TGTGCCAGCAGTTTGGGGGGATTAGGCCCCTACGAGCAGTACTTC. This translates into CASSLGGLGPYEQYF.